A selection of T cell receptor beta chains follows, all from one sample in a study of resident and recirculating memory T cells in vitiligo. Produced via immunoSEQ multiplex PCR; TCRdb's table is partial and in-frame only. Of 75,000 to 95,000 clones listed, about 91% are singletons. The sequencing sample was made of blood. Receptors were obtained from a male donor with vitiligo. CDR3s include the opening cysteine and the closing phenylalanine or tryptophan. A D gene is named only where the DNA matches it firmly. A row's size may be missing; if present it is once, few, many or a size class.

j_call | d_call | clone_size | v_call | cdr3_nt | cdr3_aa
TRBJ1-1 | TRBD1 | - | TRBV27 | TGTGCCAGCAGTTACAGGGGAAACACTGAAGCTTTCTTT | CASSYRGNTEAFF
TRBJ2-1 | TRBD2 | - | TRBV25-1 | TGTGCCAGCAGTCCCCGGGGACTAGCGGGAGTGAATGAGCAGTTCTTC | CASSPRGLAGVNEQFF
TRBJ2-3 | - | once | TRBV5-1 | TGCGCCAGCAGCTTGATCTGGCAGATCTTCTCTAGCACAGATACGCAGTATTTT | CASSLIWQIFSSTDTQYF
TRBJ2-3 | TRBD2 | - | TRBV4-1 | TGCGCCAGCAGCCCGCAAACAGTAGCGGGTACAGATACGCAGTATTTT | CASSPQTVAGTDTQYF
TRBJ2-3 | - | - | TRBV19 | TGTGCCAGTAGTATAGATCGGGGTGATACGCAGTATTTT | CASSIDRGDTQYF
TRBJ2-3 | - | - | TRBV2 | TGTGCCACCGCGCGCGGTACGCAGTATTTT | CATARGTQYF
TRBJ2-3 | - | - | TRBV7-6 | TGTGCCAGCAGCGTACAGCCATTCACAGATACGCAGTATTTT | CASSVQPFTDTQYF
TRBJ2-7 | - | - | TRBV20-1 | TGCAGTGCTCTAGTGGGTTACGAGCAGTACTTC | CSALVGYEQYF
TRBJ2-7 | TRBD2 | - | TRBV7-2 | TGTGCCAGCAGACCGAGACTAGCGGGAAACTACGAGCAGTACTTC | CASRPRLAGNYEQYF
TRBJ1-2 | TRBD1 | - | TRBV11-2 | TGTGCCAGCAGCCGAACCACCTTACAGGGGGCGCTTAATGGCTACACCTTC | CASSRTTLQGALNGYTF
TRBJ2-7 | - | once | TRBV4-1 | TGCGCCAGCAGCCAAACTCAGGCCGGGACCTACGAGCAGTACTTC | CASSQTQAGTYEQYF
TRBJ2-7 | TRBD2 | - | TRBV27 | TGTGCCAGCAGTTTGTGGGAGGGCCACGAGCAGTACTTC | CASSLWEGHEQYF
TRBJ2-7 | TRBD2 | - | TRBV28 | TGTGCCAGCAGGGGACTAGCGGCAACCCACTACGAGCAGTACTTC | CASRGLAATHYEQYF
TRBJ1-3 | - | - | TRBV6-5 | TGTGCCAGCAGGCGGGGCTTCTCTGGAAACACCATATATTTT | CASRRGFSGNTIYF
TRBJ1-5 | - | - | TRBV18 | TGTGCCAGCTCACCAGGGTTGGGGGCCAACAATCAGCCCCAGCATTTT | CASSPGLGANNQPQHF
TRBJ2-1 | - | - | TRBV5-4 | TGTGCCAGCAGCTCAACAAAGACAGGAGGCGATGAGCAGTTCTTC | CASSSTKTGGDEQFF
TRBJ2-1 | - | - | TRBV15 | TGTGCCACCAGCAGACCCCAAGGGGCGCGGGAGCAGTTCTTC | CATSRPQGAREQFF
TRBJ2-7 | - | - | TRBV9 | TGTGCCAGCAGCCCCCGAGGGTCCTACGAGCAGTACTTC | CASSPRGSYEQYF
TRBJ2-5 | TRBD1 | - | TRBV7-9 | TGTGCCAGCAGCTTACCCTACGACAGGGGGGAGACCCAGTACTTC | CASSLPYDRGETQYF
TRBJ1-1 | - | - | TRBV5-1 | TGCGCCAGCAGCTTGGTTACGAGCGCTGAAGCTTTCTTT | CASSLVTSAEAFF
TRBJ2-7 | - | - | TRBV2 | TGTGCCAGCAGTGAGCGCAGGGGTTACGAGCAGTACTTC | CASSERRGYEQYF
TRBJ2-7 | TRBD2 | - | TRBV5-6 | TGTGCCAGCAGAACGACCCGAGCGGGAGTTGGCTACGAGCAGTACTTC | CASRTTRAGVGYEQYF
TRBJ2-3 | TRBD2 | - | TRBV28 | TGTGCCAGCAGGATAGCGGGAGAGGGTGGAGATACGCAGTATTTT | CASRIAGEGGDTQYF
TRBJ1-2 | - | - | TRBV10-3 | TGTGCCATCAGTGAGCGAGACCCGGGTCAGTATGGCTACACCTTC | CAISERDPGQYGYTF
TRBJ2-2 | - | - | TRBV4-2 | TGTGCCAGCAGCCAAGGAATCCCGGCCCGAGGGACCGGGGAGCTGTTTTTT | CASSQGIPARGTGELFF
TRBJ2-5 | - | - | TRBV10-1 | TGCGCCAGCAGTGAAGGCGGGGAGACCCAGTACTTC | CASSEGGETQYF
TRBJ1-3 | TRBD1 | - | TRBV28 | TGTGCCAGCAGTTCGACAGGGAACCCCCCAGGGTGGTCTGGAAACACCATATATTTT | CASSSTGNPPGWSGNTIYF
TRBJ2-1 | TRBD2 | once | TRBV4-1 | TGCGCCAGCAGCCAAGGATCTAGCGGGAGGGCCTACAATGAGCAGTTCTTC | CASSQGSSGRAYNEQFF
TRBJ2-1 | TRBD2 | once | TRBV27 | TGTGCCAGCGCAGCTAGCGGCGCGCGGAATGAGCAGTTCTTC | CASAASGARNEQFF
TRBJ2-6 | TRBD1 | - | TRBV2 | TGTGCCAGCAGAACCGGACAGGGCTCTGGGGCCAACGTCCTGACTTTC | CASRTGQGSGANVLTF
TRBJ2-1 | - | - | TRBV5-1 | TGCGCCAGCAGCTCAGGAATGAGCTCCTACAATGAGCAGTTCTTC | CASSSGMSSYNEQFF
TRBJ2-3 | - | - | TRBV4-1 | TGCGCCAGCAGCCAACCCTTGCGGTATAGCACAGATACGCAGTATTTT | CASSQPLRYSTDTQYF
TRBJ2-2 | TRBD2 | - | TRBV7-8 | TGTGCCAGCAGCAACAGCGGGAGTCGGACCGGGGAGCTGTTTTTT | CASSNSGSRTGELFF
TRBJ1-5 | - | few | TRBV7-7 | TGTGCCAGCAGCTTAGACAGGAGGGGCAATCAGCCCCAGCATTTT | CASSLDRRGNQPQHF
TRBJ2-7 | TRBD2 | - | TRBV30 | TGTGCCTGGAGGCGCGCGGGAGGGCCTAGGAACGAGCAGTACTTC | CAWRRAGGPRNEQYF
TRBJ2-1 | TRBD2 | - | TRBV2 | TGTGCCAGCAGTATGACTAGCGGGGTGAATGAGCAGTTCTTC | CASSMTSGVNEQFF
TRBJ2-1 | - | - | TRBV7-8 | TGTGCCAGCAGGAGGACACGCTCCTACAATGAGCAGTTCTTC | CASRRTRSYNEQFF
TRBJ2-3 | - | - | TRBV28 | TGTGCCAGCAGTTTGGCTAGCGTACCCACAGATACGCAGTATTTT | CASSLASVPTDTQYF
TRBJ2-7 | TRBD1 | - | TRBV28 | TGTGCCAGCAGTTTAACAGGGGTCGGGTACTTC | CASSLTGVGYF
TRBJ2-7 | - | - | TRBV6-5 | TGTGCCACCCCGTCTCTTAAGCATCTCGAGCAGTACTTC | CATPSLKHLEQYF
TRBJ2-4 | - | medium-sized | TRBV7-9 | TGTGCCAGCAGCATCTTAGGGGAAGCCAAAAACATTCAGTACTTC | CASSILGEAKNIQYF
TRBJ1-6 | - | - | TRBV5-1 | TGCGCCAGTCCAGGGTTTTTGCTCGATTCACCCCTCCACTTT | CASPGFLLDSPLHF
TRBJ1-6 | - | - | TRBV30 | TGTGCCTGGAGTCTGACAAGGTCACCCCTCCACTTT | CAWSLTRSPLHF
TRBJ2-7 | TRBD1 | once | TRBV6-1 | TGTGCCAGCATTCTCCGGACAGGATACGAGCAGTACTTC | CASILRTGYEQYF
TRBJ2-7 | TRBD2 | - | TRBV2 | TGTGCCAGCAGCCCTAGCGGAGTCTCCTACGAGCAGTACTTC | CASSPSGVSYEQYF
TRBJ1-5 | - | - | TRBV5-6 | TGTGCCAGCAGCAAAGACCCAGGTTTCAATCAGCCCCAGCATTTT | CASSKDPGFNQPQHF
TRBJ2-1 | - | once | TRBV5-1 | TGCGCCAGCAGCCCGGACTCAGCAAACTACAATGAGCAGTTCTTC | CASSPDSANYNEQFF